This is a list of T cell receptor beta chains from one sample in a study of T-cell memory formation after mild COVID-19. In TCRdb, the 5' RACE reads were re-called with MiXCR into one record per CDR3 protein. Among about 390,000 distinct CDR3 sequences listed, 15% to 20% were seen once. The sample taken for sequencing was PBMCs or a T cell subset sorted from them (not recorded which). Source of these receptors: a young man who had mild COVID-19 (a few samples of this study predate the infection). Cell type and time point are not known. The CDR3 runs from the conserved cysteine through the conserved F or W. Each record gives: V gene, J gene, clone size, D gene, CDR3 DNA, CDR3 protein. A D gene is named only where the DNA matches it firmly. The size of a clone is reported for some rows only, either as once, few or many, or as a class for expanded clones.

V gene: TRBV4-1; J gene: TRBJ1-6; clone size: .; D gene: .; CDR3 DNA: TGCGCCAGCAGCCAAGAAAGGAGAAGGGGCAGATTATCGTATAATTCACCCCTCCACTTT; CDR3 protein: CASSQERRRGRLSYNSPLHF
V gene: TRBV6-5; J gene: TRBJ1-1; clone size: .; D gene: TRBD1; CDR3 DNA: TGTGCCAGCAGTTACCCAGGGACAGAGGCCTCTGAAGCTTTCTTT; CDR3 protein: CASSYPGTEASEAFF
V gene: TRBV24-1; J gene: TRBJ1-2; clone size: .; D gene: TRBD1; CDR3 DNA: TGTGCCACCAGTGATTCCAGGGACAGGGCCAAAGACTATGGCTACACCTTC; CDR3 protein: CATSDSRDRAKDYGYTF
V gene: TRBV7-2; J gene: TRBJ1-6; clone size: .; D gene: .; CDR3 DNA: TGTGCCAGCAGCTTACGGCCAGGGACCAATTCACCCCTCCACTTT; CDR3 protein: CASSLRPGTNSPLHF
V gene: TRBV5-6; J gene: TRBJ1-1; clone size: .; D gene: .; CDR3 DNA: TGTGCCAGCAGCCTCGGATGGACGAACACTGAAGCTTTCTTT; CDR3 protein: CASSLGWTNTEAFF
V gene: TRBV6-2/TRBV6-3; J gene: TRBJ1-5; clone size: .; D gene: .; CDR3 DNA: TGTGCCAGCAGCATGGTCGGGGCCGGCAATCAGCCCCAGCATTTT; CDR3 protein: CASSMVGAGNQPQHF
V gene: TRBV15; J gene: TRBJ2-1; clone size: .; D gene: .; CDR3 DNA: TGTGCCACCAGCAGAGATAGTCAAAGAGGAAATGAGCAGTTCTTC; CDR3 protein: CATSRDSQRGNEQFF
V gene: TRBV6-5; J gene: TRBJ1-2; clone size: few; D gene: .; CDR3 DNA: TGTGCCAGCCGTAAGGGTTATGGCTACACCTTC; CDR3 protein: CASRKGYGYTF
V gene: TRBV6-6; J gene: TRBJ1-1; clone size: .; D gene: .; CDR3 DNA: TGTGCCAGCAGTCTGGGGCCGGGCCCTCTTACTGAAGCTTTCTTT; CDR3 protein: CASSLGPGPLTEAFF
V gene: TRBV5-1; J gene: TRBJ1-1; clone size: .; D gene: .; CDR3 DNA: TGCGCCAGCAGCTTGGCCGGGGGCGGATCAACTGAAGCTTTCTTT; CDR3 protein: CASSLAGGGSTEAFF
V gene: TRBV25-1; J gene: TRBJ2-1; clone size: .; D gene: .; CDR3 DNA: TGTGCCAGCAGTGAAATAGCCAGGGTACACAATGAGCAGTTCTTC; CDR3 protein: CASSEIARVHNEQFF
V gene: TRBV7-9; J gene: TRBJ1-2; clone size: few; D gene: TRBD1; CDR3 DNA: TGTGCCAGCAGCCCCTCAACAGGGGTCACCTATGGCTACACCTTC; CDR3 protein: CASSPSTGVTYGYTF
V gene: TRBV20-1; J gene: TRBJ2-5; clone size: .; D gene: .; CDR3 DNA: TGCAGCTCTAGCGACGGGGAGACCCAGTACTTC; CDR3 protein: CSSSDGETQYF
V gene: TRBV6-1; J gene: TRBJ2-2; clone size: few; D gene: .; CDR3 DNA: TGTGCCAGCAGTCGGCCCCTGGAGCTGTTTTTT; CDR3 protein: CASSRPLELFF
V gene: TRBV28; J gene: TRBJ2-2; clone size: .; D gene: TRBD1; CDR3 DNA: TGTGCCAGCAGGACAGGGGGCATCGGGGAGCTGTTTTTT; CDR3 protein: CASRTGGIGELFF
V gene: TRBV24-1; J gene: TRBJ1-4; clone size: .; D gene: TRBD1; CDR3 DNA: TGTGCCACCGGGCAGGGGACAGGGCTAACTAATGAAAAACTGTTTTTT; CDR3 protein: CATGQGTGLTNEKLFF
V gene: TRBV3-1; J gene: TRBJ1-6; clone size: few; D gene: .; CDR3 DNA: TGTGCCAGCAGCCAAGGCCTGGTGGGTACACCCCTCCACTTT; CDR3 protein: CASSQGLVGTPLHF
V gene: TRBV11-3; J gene: TRBJ2-5; clone size: .; D gene: .; CDR3 DNA: TGTGCCAGCAGCCCCGGGGCCCGGGGGACCCAGTACTTC; CDR3 protein: CASSPGARGTQYF
V gene: TRBV6-2/TRBV6-3; J gene: TRBJ2-1; clone size: few; D gene: TRBD1; CDR3 DNA: TGTGCCAGCAGTTACCGGGACAGAACTTACAATGAGCAGTTCTTC; CDR3 protein: CASSYRDRTYNEQFF
V gene: TRBV5-1; J gene: TRBJ2-1; clone size: many; D gene: TRBD2; CDR3 DNA: TGCGCCAGCAGCTTGGCGTCGACTAGCGGGGGGTACAATGAGCAGTTCTTC; CDR3 protein: CASSLASTSGGYNEQFF
V gene: TRBV3-2; J gene: TRBJ2-7; clone size: few; D gene: .; CDR3 DNA: TGTGCCAGCAGCCCCCCAGGGGGCCGAGCCTACGAGCAGTACTTC; CDR3 protein: CASSPPGGRAYEQYF
V gene: TRBV7-9; J gene: TRBJ2-5; clone size: .; D gene: .; CDR3 DNA: TGTGCCAGCAGCCCCTGGGCGGGGCGGGAGACCCAGTACTTC; CDR3 protein: CASSPWAGRETQYF
V gene: TRBV4-1; J gene: TRBJ2-5; clone size: .; D gene: .; CDR3 DNA: TGCGCCAGCAGCCAGCTGAGGGGCCTGGTAGGGGAGACCCAGTACTTC; CDR3 protein: CASSQLRGLVGETQYF
V gene: TRBV7-2; J gene: TRBJ2-5; clone size: few; D gene: TRBD1; CDR3 DNA: TGTGCCAGCAGCTTACGGTCGGGACAGAAAGAGACCCAGTACTTC; CDR3 protein: CASSLRSGQKETQYF
V gene: TRBV29-1; J gene: TRBJ1-4; clone size: .; D gene: .; CDR3 DNA: TGCAGCGTTGAATGGCGGGGAGTTAATGAAAAACTGTTTTTT; CDR3 protein: CSVEWRGVNEKLFF
V gene: TRBV5-1; J gene: TRBJ2-5; clone size: .; D gene: .; CDR3 DNA: TGCGCCAGCAGCCCCCAACTAGGAATTCAAGAGACCCAGTACTTC; CDR3 protein: CASSPQLGIQETQYF
V gene: TRBV6-5; J gene: TRBJ1-4; clone size: .; D gene: .; CDR3 DNA: TGTGCCAGCAGTTGGGGGCGTGAAACTAATGAAAAACTGTTTTTT; CDR3 protein: CASSWGRETNEKLFF
V gene: TRBV7-7; J gene: TRBJ2-5; clone size: few; D gene: TRBD2; CDR3 DNA: TGTGCTAGCAGCTTAGATCCGACCAGCGGGGTTGAGACCCAGTACTTC; CDR3 protein: CASSLDPTSGVETQYF
V gene: TRBV5-1; J gene: TRBJ1-1; clone size: .; D gene: .; CDR3 DNA: TGCGCCAGCAGCTTGGAGATGGGCCAAAACACTGAAGCTTTCTTT; CDR3 protein: CASSLEMGQNTEAFF
V gene: TRBV7-2; J gene: TRBJ2-2; clone size: .; D gene: TRBD1; CDR3 DNA: TGTGCCAGCAGCCCCAAACCGGGACAGGGGACCGGGGAGCTGTTTTTT; CDR3 protein: CASSPKPGQGTGELFF
V gene: TRBV27; J gene: TRBJ1-1; clone size: .; D gene: TRBD1; CDR3 DNA: TGTGCCAGCAGTTTAACAGGGGCCGGGGGCACTGAAGCTTTCTTT; CDR3 protein: CASSLTGAGGTEAFF
V gene: TRBV7-9; J gene: TRBJ2-3; clone size: .; D gene: .; CDR3 DNA: TGTGCCAGCCGAACCCCGGGGAATACGCAGTATTTT; CDR3 protein: CASRTPGNTQYF
V gene: TRBV20-1; J gene: TRBJ1-1; clone size: .; D gene: .; CDR3 DNA: TGCAGTGCCCCCCCATCAGGGGACCCGAGGTACACTGAAGCTTTCTTT; CDR3 protein: CSAPPSGDPRYTEAFF
V gene: TRBV5-6; J gene: TRBJ1-1; clone size: few; D gene: .; CDR3 DNA: TGTGCCAGCAGCCAGTCGGAGCCGACCTCCCCTGAAGCTTTCTTT; CDR3 protein: CASSQSEPTSPEAFF
V gene: TRBV7-2; J gene: TRBJ1-2; clone size: few; D gene: TRBD1; CDR3 DNA: TGTGCCAGCAGCTTAGTCCATGGGACAGGGAACAACGGCTACACCTTC; CDR3 protein: CASSLVHGTGNNGYTF
V gene: TRBV20-1; J gene: TRBJ2-1; clone size: few; D gene: TRBD2; CDR3 DNA: TGCAGTGCTAGAGATCCCACGACTAGCGGGGGTGGGCAGTTCTTC; CDR3 protein: CSARDPTTSGGGQFF
V gene: TRBV10-3; J gene: TRBJ1-2; clone size: few; D gene: TRBD1; CDR3 DNA: TGTGCCATCAGTGAGCGGGTCTGGGACAGCGGAGATGGCTACACCTTC; CDR3 protein: CAISERVWDSGDGYTF
V gene: TRBV30; J gene: TRBJ2-3; clone size: .; D gene: TRBD1; CDR3 DNA: TGTGCCTGGAGTCGGGACAGCGTCACAGATACGCAGTATTTT; CDR3 protein: CAWSRDSVTDTQYF
V gene: TRBV4-1; J gene: TRBJ2-5; clone size: few; D gene: .; CDR3 DNA: TGCGCCAGCAGCCGTGTACCTGCGACCGGGGAGACCCAGTACTTC; CDR3 protein: CASSRVPATGETQYF
V gene: TRBV4-2; J gene: TRBJ2-1; clone size: .; D gene: .; CDR3 DNA: TGTGCCAGCAGCCCCCACGAGGGCTATGAGCAGTTCTTC; CDR3 protein: CASSPHEGYEQFF
V gene: TRBV5-1; J gene: TRBJ1-6; clone size: once; D gene: .; CDR3 DNA: TGCGCCAGCAGCTTGGAACCCGGGAACAGCTATAATTCACCCCTCCACTTT; CDR3 protein: CASSLEPGNSYNSPLHF
V gene: TRBV10-3; J gene: TRBJ1-1; clone size: few; D gene: TRBD1; CDR3 DNA: TGTGCCATCAGCGCGGGACAGGGTCTACCTTCCTTT; CDR3 protein: CAISAGQGLPSF
V gene: TRBV7-9; J gene: TRBJ2-3; clone size: .; D gene: .; CDR3 DNA: TGTGCCAGCAGCTTAGTGGGGGGCGATACCACGCAGTATTTT; CDR3 protein: CASSLVGGDTTQYF
V gene: TRBV29-1; J gene: TRBJ2-7; clone size: .; D gene: .; CDR3 DNA: TGCAGCGTTGGGGGGCGACTTTACTACGAGCAGTACTTC; CDR3 protein: CSVGGRLYYEQYF